One and the same sample provided the 26 T cell receptor beta chains below, sequenced in a study of CD8+ T cells in alopecia areata. Separation of pooled cutaneous lymph node cells was by sorting with CD4, CD8alpha, NKG2D, NKG2ACE and other markers. In each case, RNA was isolated and then reverse transcribed into cDNA as the sequencing template. Produced via immunoSEQ multiplex PCR; TCRdb's table is partial and in-frame only. Listed for the sample are roughly 260,000 clones, none seen a single time. Sequencing input: CD4+ T cells sorted from a lymph node. The receptors derive from a C3H/HeJ mouse with alopecia areata. These mice share the MHC haplotype H2-k.

This clone was counted between two and nine times. Mouse gene names and germline throughout. The sequence runs out 4 residues before the end of the CDR3; the remainder is reconstructed from the germline J gene. The chain has TRBV13-3 and TRBJ2-5; D gene uncertain. Per germline, CDR1 NNHDY and CDR2 SYVADS. This CDR3 has 14 residues. V lost 5 bases and J lost 0, with 10 bases in between. CDR3 bases read: TGTGCCAGCAGGGAGACAATTAACCAAGAC. Translated: CASRETINQD. The CDR3 reads in full as CASRETINQDTQYF.

Only a few counts were recorded for this clone. Genes and germline come from the mouse. The read is 4 residues too short to cover the CDR3 end, so that end is filled in from the germline J gene. The chain couples TRBV13-3 to TRBJ2-5, with 9 bases lining up with TRBD1. Germline lookup yields CDR1 NNHDY and CDR2 SYVADS. CDR3 size: 15 residues. CDR3 bases read: TGTGCCAGCAGAGCCGGGACAGGGAAATGGGAC. Protein sequence: CASRAGTGKWD. The complete CDR3 reads CASRAGTGKWDTQYF.

On this clone: Gene names and germline refer to mouse. The read stops 4 residues short of the end of the CDR3; the missing end is completed from the germline J gene. The chain uses TRBV1 and TRBJ1-2, with D unclear. Trimming took off 1 base at V and 4 bases at J, with 4 bases between the two ends. The CDR3 is made up of 12 amino acids. Germline CDR1 and CDR2: NSQYPW and LRSPGD (reference sequence). The CDR3: CTCSAGVSDYTF. The sequenced part of the CDR3 DNA is TGCACCTGCAGTGCAGGGGTCTCC.

This clone was counted only a few times. The listed genes are named as in mouse. The CDR3 end lies 4 residues beyond the end of the read and is filled in from the germline J gene. V and J are TRBV13-1 and TRBJ2-2; the match to TRBD1 covers 7 bases. The CDR3 contains 16 residues. Germline V gene data show CDR1 as NSHNY and CDR2 as SYGAGN. V dropped 2 bases and J dropped 0; count of bases not matched to a gene: 4. Partial CDR3 DNA: TGTGCCAGCAGTGAAACCGGGACAGCAAACACCGGG. This sequence encodes CASSETGTANTG. The entire CDR3 protein is CASSETGTANTGQLYF.

In its sample, this clone was seen many times. Mouse gene names apply. The read comes to an end 4 residues before the CDR3 does, leaving the germline J gene to fill in the end. This rearrangement joins TRBV17 to TRBJ2-3; D gene unclear. Trimming took 4 bases from V and 0 from J, leaving 8 bases between them. The CDR3 runs 14 residues. Germline CDR1 is MNHDT and CDR2 is YYDKIL. CDR3 loop: CASSKTTSAETLYF. The CDR3 bases that were read are TGTGCTAGCAGTAAGACAACTAGTGCAGAA.

This clone was seen repeatedly, ten times or more. Genes and germline come from the mouse. The read ends 4 residues before the CDR3 terminus; that terminus is restored from the germline J gene. Within the sample, other DNA sequences also encode this same CDR3. The chain recombines TRBV17 with TRBJ1-2; TRBD1 matches at 8 bases. CDR1 is MNHDT, CDR2 YYDKIL, per germline. The CDR3 sequence is 13 residues long. CDR3 protein: CASSRTGNSDYTF. The DNA read from the CDR3 is TGTGCTAGCAGTCGGACAGGGAATTCC.

In its sample, this clone was seen many times. Any gene name here is a mouse gene name. The read ends 4 residues shy of where the CDR3 ends; the end is completed using the germline J gene. This sample includes further DNA sequences coding for the same CDR3. The chain uses TRBV19 and TRBJ2-7, with 7 positions matching TRBD1. This CDR3 is 12 amino acids long. Germline loops: CDR1 FNHDT, CDR2 SITEND (reference sequence). The CDR3 protein is CASSTGQYEQYF. The covered CDR3 bases are TGTGCCAGCAGTACGGGACAGTAT.

With regard to this clone: Mouse gene names apply. Read coverage stops 4 residues before the CDR3 terminus; the germline J gene supplies the remainder. The same CDR3 arises from other DNA sequences in this sample as well. This chain connects TRBV13-2 to TRBJ2-7, with 8 bases aligning to TRBD1. This CDR3 is built from 13 residues. The germline V gene encodes CDR1 NNHNN and CDR2 SYGAGS (reference sequence). The part of the CDR3 DNA that was read is TGTGCCAGCGGTGACCCGGACAGGGAT. Encoded protein: CASGDPDRD. The complete CDR3 protein is CASGDPDRDEQYF.

In this sample, this clone turned up a few times. Gene names and germline match the mouse. The CDR3 reads CASSLRRETLYF. The sequenced CDR3 bases are TGTGCTAGCAGTTTACGCAGAGAA. The rearrangement links TRBV29 to TRBJ2-3; no clear D. The CDR3 end is not reached by the read, which stops 4 residues before it; the germline J gene fills it in. The CDR3 extends over 12 amino acids. Germline V CDR1 and CDR2: MSHET, SYDVDS.

This clone was observed a few times. Gene names refer to mouse genes. From the germline J gene comes the end of the CDR3, since the read stops 4 residues before it. The rearrangement uses TRBV13-3 and TRBJ2-1; 9 bases match TRBD1. CDR3 length: 16 residues. Looked up from germline, CDR1 is NNHDY and CDR2 is SYVADS. J lost 0 bases, V lost 2 bases, and 3 bases had no gene match. The chain's CDR3 is CASSENRGLNYAEQFF. The part of the CDR3 DNA that was read is TGTGCCAGCAGTGAGAACAGGGGGCTTAACTATGCT.

This clone showed up just a few times. Gene names follow the mouse nomenclature. The missing CDR3 end, 3 residues past where the read stops, is filled in from the germline J gene. The chain links TRBV31 to TRBJ1-6, with TRBD1 matching 12 bases. TRBJ1-6 is recorded as an ORF, its role being uncertain. The CDR3 length is 16 residues. V lost 3 bases to trimming and J lost 3 bases; unmatched junction nucleotides: 3. CDR1 and CDR2 (germline): GKSSPN, SITVG. The covered CDR3 bases are TGTGCCTGGAGAGGGACAGGGGGCATCTATAATTCGCCC. Its translation: CAWRGTGGIYNSP. The full CDR3 protein is CAWRGTGGIYNSPLYF.

With respect to this clone: Genes and germline are mouse. The sequenced fragment ends 4 residues before the CDR3 boundary, so the rest is inferred from the germline J gene. The gene calls are TRBV19 and TRBJ2-2, with 10 bases fitting TRBD2. Germline lookup yields CDR1 FNHDT and CDR2 SITEND (reference sequence). The V and J ends lost 3 bases and 4 bases, in that order; junction bases with no gene match: 6. The CDR3 covers 16 residues. The CDR3 spells CASSTGGARATGQLYF. CDR3 bases read: TGTGCCAGCAGTACTGGGGGGGCGCGGGCCACCGGG.

As to this clone: The listed genes are named as in mouse. Read sequence stops 4 residues before the CDR3 end, and the germline J gene provides the missing end. This sample also contains other DNA sequences that code for the same CDR3. The J gene is TRBJ1-1, the V gene TRBV13-2, with 7 bases fitting TRBD1. The CDR3 runs 15 residues. The germline CDR1 and CDR2 sequences are NNHNN and SYGAGS (reference sequence). With 0 bases clipped from V and 0 bases from J, the junction kept 2 bases outside the gene matches. The CDR3: CASGDAGTANTEVFF. The CDR3 bases that were read are TGTGCCAGCGGTGATGCGGGGACAGCAAACACA.

This clone occurred many times. These gene names are mouse names. The sequenced fragment ends 4 residues before the CDR3 boundary, so the rest is inferred from the germline J gene. The same CDR3 can be traced to other DNA sequences in this sample. V gene TRBV17 combines with J gene TRBJ2-1; 7 bases line up with TRBD2. Unmatched junction bases numbered 2, after V lost 0 bases and J lost 3 bases. The CDR3 has 15 amino acids. CDR1 and CDR2 (germline): MNHDT, YYDKIL. CDR3 DNA (partial): TGTGCTAGCAGTAGAGATCGGGGGGGCTATGCT. Protein product: CASSRDRGGYA. The full CDR3 reads CASSRDRGGYAEQFF.

This clone is medium-sized by share. Gene names and germline match the mouse. The read terminates 4 residues before the CDR3 end, so the remaining end is supplied by the germline J gene. The chain carries TRBV29 and TRBJ2-2, with TRBD1 matching 8 bases. This CDR3 spans 16 amino acids. Germline loops: CDR1 MSHET, CDR2 SYDVDS. V gave up 6 bases and J gave up 0 bases; unmatched junction bases: 6. CDR3 DNA (partial): TGTGCTAGCAGCCCCCCGGGACAGGCAAACACCGGG. It encodes CASSPPGQANTG. The whole CDR3 protein reads CASSPPGQANTGQLYF. Together with reference TRBV29 and TRBJ2-2, the CDR3 gives the full variable domain: DMKVTQMPRYLIKRMGENVLLECGQDMSHETMYWYRQDPGLGLQLIYISYDVDSNSEGDIPKGYRVSRKKREHFSLILDSAKTNQTSVYFCASSPPGQANTGQLYFGEGSKLTVL.

As to this clone: The gene names here belong to mouse. The read ends 4 residues before the CDR3 terminus; that terminus is restored from the germline J gene. V gene TRBV13-3 combines with J gene TRBJ2-1; no clear D gene. Deletions cut 0 bases from V and 4 bases from J, with 2 bases between. Looked up from germline, CDR1 is NNHDY and CDR2 is SYVADS. The CDR3 runs 12 residues. Incomplete CDR3 DNA: TGTGCCAGCAGTGATGCTTATGCT. Translating gives CASSDAYA. The entire CDR3 protein reads CASSDAYAEQFF.

With regard to this clone: The germline and genes are mouse ones. Read coverage stops 4 residues before the CDR3 terminus; the germline J gene supplies the remainder. This sequence joins TRBV17 and TRBJ2-7, with TRBD2 matching 8 bases. The CDR3 consists of 15 residues. Germline CDR1 is MNHDT and CDR2 is YYDKIL. Partial CDR3 DNA: TGTGCTAGCAGTAGAGCCCCACTGGGGGTTTAT. It specifies CASSRAPLGVY. Given in full, the CDR3 is CASSRAPLGVYEQYF.

As to this clone: Gene and germline names: mouse. The observed sequence ends 4 residues before the CDR3 terminus, with the missing tail filled in from the germline J gene. This sequence joins TRBV3 and TRBJ2-1; maybe TRBD2 (5 bases). Trimming shortened V by 4 bases and J by 5 bases, and 12 bases separated the two germline ends. Per the germline V gene, CDR1 is SNHLY and CDR2 is FYNGKV (reference sequence). CDR3 length equals 14 residues. The DNA read from the CDR3 is TGTGCCAGCAGCTACTCCCCGACTGATGCT. It translates to CASSYSPTDA. The whole CDR3 is CASSYSPTDAEQFF.

This clone has only a few counts. Germline and genes here are mouse. The read is 4 residues too short to cover the CDR3 end, so that end is filled in from the germline J gene. The chain recombines TRBV13-3 with TRBJ1-2; D gene ambiguous. The length of the CDR3 is 12 residues. From germline, CDR1 is NNHDY and CDR2 SYVADS. Between the trimmed V and J ends, which lost 3 bases and 4 bases, there was a span of 7 bases. Partial CDR3 DNA: TGTGCCAGCAGTGCCACTGGCTCC. Translation gives CASSATGS. The full CDR3 is CASSATGSDYTF.

Note on this clone: The gene names given are mouse names. This CDR3 is CASSSDRVNSDYTF. CDR3 DNA, as far as it was read: TGTGCCAGCAGCTCGGACAGGGTAAACTCC. This rearrangement joins TRBV13-3 to TRBJ1-2; 8 nucleotides line up with TRBD1. The observed sequence ends 4 residues before the CDR3 terminus, with the missing tail filled in from the germline J gene. Germline CDR1 is NNHDY and CDR2 is SYVADS. The CDR3 consists of 14 residues. After removal of 5 bases from V and 1 base from J, the junction contained 4 bases not matched to a gene.

Details on this clone: Gene names follow the mouse nomenclature. The sequenced fragment ends 4 residues before the CDR3 boundary, so the rest is inferred from the germline J gene. The chain employs TRBV13-1 and TRBJ1-2; 7 bases are a match to TRBD1. J was trimmed by 0 bases and V by 4 bases; bases with no gene match: 9. The CDR3 has 16 residues. Germline lookup yields CDR1 NSHNY and CDR2 SYGAGN. The DNA read from the CDR3 is TGTGCCAGCAGTCACCGGGACAGACAAACAAACTCC. Translation gives CASSHRDRQTNS. The full CDR3 protein reads CASSHRDRQTNSDYTF.

This clone was seen a handful of times. Germline and genes here are mouse. The DNA ends 4 residues before the CDR3 does, and the rest of the CDR3 is filled in from the germline J gene. The sample holds other DNA sequences that translate to the same CDR3. This chain links TRBV13-1 with TRBJ2-7; TRBD2 matches at 7 bases. From germline, CDR1 is NSHNY and CDR2 SYGAGN. The CDR3 spans 13 residues. V shed 4 bases and J 1 base; nucleotides not matched to a gene: 2. CDR3 sequence: CASSPGGSYEQYF. Incomplete CDR3 DNA: TGTGCCAGCAGTCCTGGGGGTTCCTAT.

This clone appeared a few times. Mouse germline and gene names are used. The read is 4 residues too short to cover the CDR3 end, so that end is filled in from the germline J gene. In the same sample, other DNA sequences code for this CDR3. The genes are TRBV5 and TRBJ1-1, with D maybe TRBD1 (6 bases). V was shortened by 4 bases and J by 0 bases, with 9 bases between the two germline ends. This CDR3 comprises 14 residues. The germline CDR1 and CDR2 sequences are LGHNA and YNLKQL (reference sequence). Partial CDR3 DNA: TGTGCCAGCAGCCCCCAGGGGACAAACACA. It is translated as CASSPQGTNT. The whole CDR3 sequence reads CASSPQGTNTEVFF.

As to this clone: Germline and genes: mouse. The read ends 4 residues early relative to the CDR3; the germline J gene fills the gap. J is TRBJ2-7 and V is TRBV13-3; tentative D call: TRBD1 (6 bases). The CDR3 is 11 residues long. CDR1 and CDR2 (germline): NNHDY, SYVADS. Here the CDR3 reads CASTRGYEQYF. The CDR3 DNA, read in part, is TGTGCCAGCACCAGGGGATAT.

This clone appeared a few times. Gene names and germline match the mouse. The read falls 4 residues short of the CDR3 end, and the missing part is taken from the germline J gene. This chain joins TRBV17 and TRBJ2-2; 11 bases line up with TRBD1. CDR3 length: 17 amino acids. The V gene's germline CDR1 is MNHDT and CDR2 YYDKIL. The DNA read from the CDR3 is TGTGCTAGCAGTAGGATCCGGGACAGGGGGAGGGACGGG. This translates into CASSRIRDRGRDG. The whole CDR3 region reads CASSRIRDRGRDGQLYF.

This clone was counted between two and nine times. Here the gene names and germline are mouse. The CDR3 goes on 4 residues after the read ends, and that part is filled in from the germline J gene. V is TRBV13-1 and J is TRBJ1-2; 8 nucleotides match TRBD1. The CDR3 spans 16 residues. The ends lost 1 base at V and 3 bases at J; junction bases unmatched: 8. CDR1 and CDR2 from the germline V gene are NSHNY and SYGAGN. The covered CDR3 bases are TGTGCCAGCAGTGATCCTCCTGGACAGGGACACTCC. This gives the protein CASSDPPGQGHS. The entire CDR3 reads CASSDPPGQGHSDYTF.